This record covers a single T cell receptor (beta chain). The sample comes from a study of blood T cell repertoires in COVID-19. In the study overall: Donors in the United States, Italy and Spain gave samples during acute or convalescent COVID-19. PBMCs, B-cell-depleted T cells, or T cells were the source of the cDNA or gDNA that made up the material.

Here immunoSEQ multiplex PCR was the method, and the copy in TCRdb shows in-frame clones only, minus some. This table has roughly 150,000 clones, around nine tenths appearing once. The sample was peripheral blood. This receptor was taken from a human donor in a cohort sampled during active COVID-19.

The CDR3 reads CSVEPRGRPYEQYF. The CDR3 nucleotides are TGCAGCGTTGAGCCCAGGGGCCGCCCCTACGAGCAGTACTTC. The chain recombines TRBV29-1 with TRBJ2-7; D perhaps matches TRBD1 (6 bases). CDR1 is SQVTM and CDR2 is ANQGSEA in the germline V gene. V shed 3 bases and J shed 2 bases, with 14 bases lying between them. This CDR3 contains 14 residues.